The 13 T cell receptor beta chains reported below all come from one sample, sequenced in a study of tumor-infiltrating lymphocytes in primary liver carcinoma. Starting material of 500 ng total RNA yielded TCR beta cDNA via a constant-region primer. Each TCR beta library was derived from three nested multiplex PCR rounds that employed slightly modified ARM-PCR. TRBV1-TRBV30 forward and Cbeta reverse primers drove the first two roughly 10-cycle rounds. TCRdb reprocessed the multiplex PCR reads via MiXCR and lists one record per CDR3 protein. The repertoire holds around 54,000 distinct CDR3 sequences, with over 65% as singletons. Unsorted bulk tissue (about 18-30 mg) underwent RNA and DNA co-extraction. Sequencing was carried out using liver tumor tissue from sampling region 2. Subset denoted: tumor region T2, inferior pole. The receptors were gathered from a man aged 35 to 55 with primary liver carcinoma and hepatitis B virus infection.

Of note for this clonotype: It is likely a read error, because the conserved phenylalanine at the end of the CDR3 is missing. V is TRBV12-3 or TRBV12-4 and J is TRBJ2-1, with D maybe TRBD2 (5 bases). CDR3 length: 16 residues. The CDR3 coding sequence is TGTGTCAGTAGTTTGCCCGGGATAGGGCTCCGGGGTGAGCAGTTCCTC. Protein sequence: CVSSLPGIGLRGEQFL.

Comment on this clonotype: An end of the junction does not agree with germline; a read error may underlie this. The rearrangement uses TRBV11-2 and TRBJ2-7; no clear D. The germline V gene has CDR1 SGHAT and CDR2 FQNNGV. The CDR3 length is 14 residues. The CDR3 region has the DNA TGTGCCAGCAGCTTAACTGACACTGCCTGCAAGCAGGACTTC. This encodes CASSLTDTACKQDF.

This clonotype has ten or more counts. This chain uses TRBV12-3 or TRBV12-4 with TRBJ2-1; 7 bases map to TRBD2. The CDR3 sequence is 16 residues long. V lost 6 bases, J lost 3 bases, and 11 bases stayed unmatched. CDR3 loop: CASSLRSGNFYNEQFF. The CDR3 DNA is TGTGCCAGCAGCTTGCGAAGCGGGAACTTCTACAATGAGCAGTTCTTC.

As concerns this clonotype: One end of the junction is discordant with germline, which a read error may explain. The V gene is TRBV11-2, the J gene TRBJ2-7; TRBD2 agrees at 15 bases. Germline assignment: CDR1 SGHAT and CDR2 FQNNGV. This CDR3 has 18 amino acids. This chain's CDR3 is CASILSVGLAGGGYKECF. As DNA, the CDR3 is TGTGCCAGCATCTTATCCGTTGGACTAGCGGGAGGGGGGTACAAGGAGTGCTTC.

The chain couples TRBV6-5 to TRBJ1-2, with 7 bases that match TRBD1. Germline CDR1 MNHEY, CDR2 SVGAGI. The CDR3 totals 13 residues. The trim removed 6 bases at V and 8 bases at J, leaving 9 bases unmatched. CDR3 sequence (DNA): TGTGCCAGCAGATATGACAGGGTGCACGGCTACACCTTC. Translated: CASRYDRVHGYTF.

The chain's CDR3 is CASRRDQTYEQYF. In DNA form, the CDR3 reads TGTGCCAGCAGGCGAGACCAAACCTACGAGCAGTACTTC. The V and J genes are TRBV6-2 or TRBV6-3 and TRBJ2-7; no definite D call. CDR1 and CDR2 (germline): MNHEY, SVGEGT. The CDR3 has 13 residues. V lost 6 bases to trimming and J lost 2 bases, with 11 bases between them.

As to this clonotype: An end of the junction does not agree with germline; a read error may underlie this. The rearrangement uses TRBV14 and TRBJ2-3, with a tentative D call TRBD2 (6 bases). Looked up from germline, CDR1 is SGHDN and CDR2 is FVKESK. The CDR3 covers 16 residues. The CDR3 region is CASSQDLSGDGDTQYF. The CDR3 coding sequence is TGTGCCAGCAGCCAAGATCTATCGGGAGACGGGGATACACAGTATTTT.

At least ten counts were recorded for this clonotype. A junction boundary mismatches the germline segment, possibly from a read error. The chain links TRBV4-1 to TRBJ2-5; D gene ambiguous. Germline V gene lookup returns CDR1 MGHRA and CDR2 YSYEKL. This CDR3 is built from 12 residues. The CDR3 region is CASSQDTETRYF. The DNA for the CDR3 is TGCGCCAGCAGCCAAGATACGGAGACCCGGTACTTC.

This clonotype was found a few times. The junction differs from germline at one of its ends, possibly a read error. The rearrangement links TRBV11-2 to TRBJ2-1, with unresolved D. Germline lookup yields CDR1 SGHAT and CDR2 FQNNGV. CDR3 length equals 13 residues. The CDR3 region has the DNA TGTGCCAGCAGCGAGTCCTCAACTGGGCAGCAGCTCTTC. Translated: CASSESSTGQQLF. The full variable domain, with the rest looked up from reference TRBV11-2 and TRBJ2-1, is EAGVAQSPRYKIIEKRQSVAFWCNPISGHATLYWYQQILGQGPKLLIQFQNNGVVDDSQLPKDRFSAERLKGVDSTLKIQPAKLEDSAVYLCASSESSTGQQLFGPGTRLTVL.

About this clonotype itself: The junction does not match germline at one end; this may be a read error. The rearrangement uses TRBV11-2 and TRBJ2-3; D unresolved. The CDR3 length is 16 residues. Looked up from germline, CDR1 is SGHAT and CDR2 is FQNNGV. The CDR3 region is CASSPPTGSSTYTQYF. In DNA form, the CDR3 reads TGTGCCAGCAGCCCCCCGACTGGCAGCAGCACATATACGCAGTATTTT.

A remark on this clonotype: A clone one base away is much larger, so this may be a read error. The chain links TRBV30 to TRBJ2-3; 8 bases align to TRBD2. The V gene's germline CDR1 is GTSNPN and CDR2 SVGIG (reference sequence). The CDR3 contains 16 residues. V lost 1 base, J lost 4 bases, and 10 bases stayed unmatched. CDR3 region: CAWSGPTSGIADTQYF. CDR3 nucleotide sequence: TGTGCCTGGAGTGGACCCACTAGCGGTATCGCAGATACGCAGTATTTT. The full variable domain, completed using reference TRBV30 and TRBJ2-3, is SQTIHQWPATLVQPVGSPLSLECTVEGTSNPNLYWYRQAAGRGLQLLFYSVGIGQISSEVPQNLSASRPQDRQFILSSKKLLLSDSGFYLCAWSGPTSGIADTQYFGPGTRLTVL.

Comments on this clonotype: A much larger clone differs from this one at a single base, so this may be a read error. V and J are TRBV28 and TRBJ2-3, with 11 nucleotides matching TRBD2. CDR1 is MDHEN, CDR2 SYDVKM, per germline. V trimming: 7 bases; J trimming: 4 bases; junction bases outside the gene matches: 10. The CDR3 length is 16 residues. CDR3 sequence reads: CASNFLSGRAADTQYF. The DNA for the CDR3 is TGTGCCAGCAATTTCCTTAGCGGGAGGGCCGCAGATACGCAGTATTTT.

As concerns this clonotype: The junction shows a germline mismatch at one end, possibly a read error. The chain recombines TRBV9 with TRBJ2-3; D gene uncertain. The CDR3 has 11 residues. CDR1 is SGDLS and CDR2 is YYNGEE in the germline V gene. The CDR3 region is CTSSVGDTQYF. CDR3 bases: TGTACCAGCAGCGTAGGAGATACGCAGTATTTT.